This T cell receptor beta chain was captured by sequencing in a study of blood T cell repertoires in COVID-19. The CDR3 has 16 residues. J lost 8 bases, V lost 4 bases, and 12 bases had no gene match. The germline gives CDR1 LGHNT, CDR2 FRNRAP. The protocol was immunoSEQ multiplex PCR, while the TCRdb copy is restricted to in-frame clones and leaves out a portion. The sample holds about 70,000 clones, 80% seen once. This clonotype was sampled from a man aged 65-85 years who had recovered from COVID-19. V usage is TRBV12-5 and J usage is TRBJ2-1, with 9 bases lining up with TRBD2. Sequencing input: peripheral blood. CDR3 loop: CASGSPAGGPLDEQFF. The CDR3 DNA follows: TGTGCTAGTGGTTCCCCTGCGGGGGGGCCATTAGATGAGCAGTTCTTC.